This T cell receptor (beta chain) was identified in a study of blood T cell repertoires in COVID-19. Source study methods: Nucleated cell number was recorded as an estimate derived from reference gene primer amplification. Sequencing was performed with immunoSEQ multiplex PCR; in TCRdb, only in-frame clones are kept and a portion is missing. Clone size and the V and J calls come from that table; the DNA yielded D and trimming. The repertoire holds about 35,000 clones, approximately 89% seen once, with more than 40% in the top ten. Germline CDR1 reads SGHNT; CDR2 reads YENEEA. Deletions cut 5 bases from V and 0 bases from J, with 23 bases between. The CDR3 sequence is 19 residues long.

J is TRBJ2-1 and V is TRBV11-3, with TRBD2 as a possible D gene (7 bases). Sequenced material: peripheral blood. This receptor was identified in a man aged 60 to 69 with active or convalescent COVID-19. The CDR3 DNA sequence: TGTGCCAGCAGCCCACCCGGGGGGCGCCCCACCGGCTCCTACAATGAGCAGTTCTTC. This codes for CASSPPGGRPTGSYNEQFF. Supplemented by reference TRBV11-3 and TRBJ2-1, the full variable domain reads EAGVVQSPRYKIIEKKQPVAFWCNPISGHNTLYWYLQNLGQGPELLIRYENEEAVDDSQLPKDRFSAERLKGVDSTLKIQPAELGDSAVYLCASSPPGGRPTGSYNEQFFGPGTRLTVL.